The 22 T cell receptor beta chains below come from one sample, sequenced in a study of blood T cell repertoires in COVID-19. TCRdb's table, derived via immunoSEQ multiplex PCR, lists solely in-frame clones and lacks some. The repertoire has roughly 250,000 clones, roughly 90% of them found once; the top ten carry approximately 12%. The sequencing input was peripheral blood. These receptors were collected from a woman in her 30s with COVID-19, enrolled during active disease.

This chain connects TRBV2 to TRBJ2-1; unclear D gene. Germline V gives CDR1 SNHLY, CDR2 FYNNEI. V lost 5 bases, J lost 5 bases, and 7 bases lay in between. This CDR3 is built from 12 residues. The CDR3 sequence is CASSPRDNEQFF. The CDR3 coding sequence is TGTGCCAGCAGTCCGAGAGACAATGAGCAGTTCTTC. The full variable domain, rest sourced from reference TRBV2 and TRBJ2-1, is EPEVTQTPSHQVTQMGQEVILRCVPISNHLYFYWYRQILGQKVEFLVSFYNNEISEKSEIFDDQFSVERPDGSNFTLKIRSTKLEDSAMYFCASSPRDNEQFFGPGTRLTVL.

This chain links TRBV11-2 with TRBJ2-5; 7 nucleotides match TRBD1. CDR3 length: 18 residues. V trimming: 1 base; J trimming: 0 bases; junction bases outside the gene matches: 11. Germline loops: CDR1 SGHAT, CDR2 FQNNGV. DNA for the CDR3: TGTGCCAGCAGCTTAGGGAATACAGGGGCGAGGTACCAAGAGACCCAGTACTTC. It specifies CASSLGNTGARYQETQYF.

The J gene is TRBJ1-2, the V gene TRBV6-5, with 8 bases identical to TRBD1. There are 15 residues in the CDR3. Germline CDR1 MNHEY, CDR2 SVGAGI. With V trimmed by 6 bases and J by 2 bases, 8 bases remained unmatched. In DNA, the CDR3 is TGTGCCAGCAGGATTGACAGGGGCGAGAACTATGGCTACACCTTC. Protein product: CASRIDRGENYGYTF.

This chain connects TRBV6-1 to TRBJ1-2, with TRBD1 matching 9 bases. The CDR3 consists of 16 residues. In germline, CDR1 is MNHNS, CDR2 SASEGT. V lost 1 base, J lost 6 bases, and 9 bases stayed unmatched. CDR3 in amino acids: CASSEDPDRGLNGYTF. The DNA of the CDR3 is TGTGCCAGCAGTGAAGACCCGGACAGGGGACTGAATGGCTACACCTTC.

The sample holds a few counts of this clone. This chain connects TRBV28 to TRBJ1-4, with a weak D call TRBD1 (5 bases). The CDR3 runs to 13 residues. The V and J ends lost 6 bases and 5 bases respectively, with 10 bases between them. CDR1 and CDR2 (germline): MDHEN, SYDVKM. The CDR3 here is CASRGGVNEKLFF. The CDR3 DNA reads TGTGCCAGCAGGGGAGGGGTAAATGAAAAACTGTTTTTT.

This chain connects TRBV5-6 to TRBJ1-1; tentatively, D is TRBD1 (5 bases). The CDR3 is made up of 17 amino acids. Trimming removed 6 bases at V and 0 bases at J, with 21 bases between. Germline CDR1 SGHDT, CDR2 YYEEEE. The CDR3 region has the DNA TGTGCCAGCACCAGCCCCACGGGGGGATTGATGAACACTGAAGCTTTCTTT. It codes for CASTSPTGGLMNTEAFF. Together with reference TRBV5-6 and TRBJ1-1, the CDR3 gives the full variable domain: DAGVTQSPTHLIKTRGQQVTLRCSPKSGHDTVSWYQQALGQGPQFIFQYYEEEERQRGNFPDRFSGHQFPNYSSELNVNALLLGDSALYLCASTSPTGGLMNTEAFFGQGTRLTVV.

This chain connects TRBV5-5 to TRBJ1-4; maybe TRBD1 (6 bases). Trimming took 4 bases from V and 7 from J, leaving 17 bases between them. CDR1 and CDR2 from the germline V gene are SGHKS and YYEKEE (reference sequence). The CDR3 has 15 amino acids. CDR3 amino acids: CASSRAGVYGEKLFF. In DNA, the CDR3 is TGTGCCAGCAGCAGGGCAGGGGTGTATGGTGAAAAACTGTTTTTT.

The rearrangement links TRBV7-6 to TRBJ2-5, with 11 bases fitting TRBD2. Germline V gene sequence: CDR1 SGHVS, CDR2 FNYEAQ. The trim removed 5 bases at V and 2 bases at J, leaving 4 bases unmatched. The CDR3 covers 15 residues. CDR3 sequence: CASSPGTSGQETQYF. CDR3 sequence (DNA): TGTGCCAGCAGCCCAGGGACTAGCGGTCAAGAGACCCAGTACTTC.

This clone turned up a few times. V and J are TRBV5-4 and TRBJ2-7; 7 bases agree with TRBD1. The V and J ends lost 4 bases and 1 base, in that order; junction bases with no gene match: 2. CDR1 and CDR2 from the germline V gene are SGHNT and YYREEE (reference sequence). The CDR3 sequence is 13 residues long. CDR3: CASSVTGSYEQYF. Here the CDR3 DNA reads TGTGCCAGCAGCGTGACAGGGTCCTACGAGCAGTACTTC.

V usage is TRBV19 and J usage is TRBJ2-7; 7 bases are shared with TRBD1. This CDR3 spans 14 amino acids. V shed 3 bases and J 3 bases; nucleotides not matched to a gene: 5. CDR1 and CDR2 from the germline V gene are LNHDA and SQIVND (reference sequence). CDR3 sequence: CASSMQGDRYEQYF. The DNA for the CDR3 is TGTGCCAGTAGTATGCAGGGGGATCGCTACGAGCAGTACTTC.

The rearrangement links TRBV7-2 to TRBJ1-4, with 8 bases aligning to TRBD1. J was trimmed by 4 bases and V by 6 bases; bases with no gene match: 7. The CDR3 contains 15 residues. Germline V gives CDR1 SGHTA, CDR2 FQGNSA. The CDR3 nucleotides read TGTGCCAGCAGAACGGACAGGGATTTTAATGAAAAACTGTTTTTT. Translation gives CASRTDRDFNEKLFF.

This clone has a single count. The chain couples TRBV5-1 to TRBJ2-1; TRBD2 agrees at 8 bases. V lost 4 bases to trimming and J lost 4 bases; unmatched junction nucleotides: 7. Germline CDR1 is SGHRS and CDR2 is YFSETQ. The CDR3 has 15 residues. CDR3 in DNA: TGCGCCAGCAGCCTGAACCCTAGCGGGTACAATGAGCAGTTCTTC. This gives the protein CASSLNPSGYNEQFF.

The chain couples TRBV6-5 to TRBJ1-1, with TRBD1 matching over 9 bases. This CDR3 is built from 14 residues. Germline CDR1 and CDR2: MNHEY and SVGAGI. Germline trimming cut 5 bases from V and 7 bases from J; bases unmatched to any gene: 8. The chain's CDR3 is CASSQTGGPNEAFF. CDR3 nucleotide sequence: TGTGCCAGCAGTCAGACAGGGGGGCCGAATGAAGCTTTCTTT.

The CDR3 bases are TGCGCCAGCAGCCAAGACCCCTCAGTTTCCGAGCAGTTCTTC. It specifies CASSQDPSVSEQFF. V and J are TRBV4-1 and TRBJ2-1; D call uncertain. CDR1 MGHRA and CDR2 YSYEKL come from the germline V gene. The CDR3 spans 14 residues. V was trimmed by 0 bases and J by 10 bases, leaving 13 bases between them.

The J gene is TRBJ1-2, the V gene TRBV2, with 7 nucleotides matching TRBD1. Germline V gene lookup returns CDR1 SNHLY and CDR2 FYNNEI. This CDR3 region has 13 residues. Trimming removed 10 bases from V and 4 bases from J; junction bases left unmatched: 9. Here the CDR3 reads CATDRDSLYGYTF. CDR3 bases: TGTGCCACGGACCGGGACAGCCTCTATGGCTACACCTTC.

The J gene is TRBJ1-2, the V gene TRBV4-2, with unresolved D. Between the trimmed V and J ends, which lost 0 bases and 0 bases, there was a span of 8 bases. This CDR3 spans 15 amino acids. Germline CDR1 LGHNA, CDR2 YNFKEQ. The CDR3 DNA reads TGTGCCAGCAGCCAAGATGGGCTAACTAACTATGGCTACACCTTC. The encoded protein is CASSQDGLTNYGYTF.

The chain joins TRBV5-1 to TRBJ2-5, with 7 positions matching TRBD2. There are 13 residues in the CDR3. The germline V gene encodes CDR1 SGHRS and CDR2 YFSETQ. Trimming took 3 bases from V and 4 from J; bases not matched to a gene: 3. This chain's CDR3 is CASSSSGGETQYF. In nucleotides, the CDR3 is TGCGCCAGCAGCTCGTCGGGGGGAGAGACCCAGTACTTC.

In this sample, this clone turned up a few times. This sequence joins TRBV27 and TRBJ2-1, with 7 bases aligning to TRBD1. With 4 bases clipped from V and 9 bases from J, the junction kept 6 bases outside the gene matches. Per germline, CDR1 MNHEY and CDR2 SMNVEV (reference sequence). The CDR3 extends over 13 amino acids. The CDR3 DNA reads TGTGCCAGCAGTTCCCCAGGGGGAAGTGAGCAGTTCTTC. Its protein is CASSSPGGSEQFF.

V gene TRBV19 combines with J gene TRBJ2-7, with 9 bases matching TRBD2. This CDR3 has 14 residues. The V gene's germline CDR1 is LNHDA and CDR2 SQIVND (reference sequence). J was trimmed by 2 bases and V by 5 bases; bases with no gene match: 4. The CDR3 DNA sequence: TGTGCCAGTAGTCTTCTAGCGGGGCCCTACGAGCAGTACTTC. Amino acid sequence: CASSLLAGPYEQYF.

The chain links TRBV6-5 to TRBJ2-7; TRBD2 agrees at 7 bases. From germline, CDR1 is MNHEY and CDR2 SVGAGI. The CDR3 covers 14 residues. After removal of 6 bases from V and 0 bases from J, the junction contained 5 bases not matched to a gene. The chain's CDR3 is CASRGGTNSYEQYF. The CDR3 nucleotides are TGTGCCAGCAGGGGCGGGACTAACTCCTACGAGCAGTACTTC.

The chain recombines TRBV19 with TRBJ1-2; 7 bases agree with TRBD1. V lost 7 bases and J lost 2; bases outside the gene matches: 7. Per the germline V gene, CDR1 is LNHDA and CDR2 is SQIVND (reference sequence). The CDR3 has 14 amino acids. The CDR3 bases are TGTGCCAGTACCAAGACAGGGATGAACTATGGCTACACCTTC. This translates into CASTKTGMNYGYTF.

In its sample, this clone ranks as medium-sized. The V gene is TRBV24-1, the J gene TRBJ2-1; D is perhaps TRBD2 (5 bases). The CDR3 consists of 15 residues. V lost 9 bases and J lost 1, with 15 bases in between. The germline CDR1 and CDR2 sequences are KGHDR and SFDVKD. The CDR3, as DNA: TGTGCCACCCGGGGTAGAGGAGAATCCTACAATGAGCAGTTCTTC. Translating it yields CATRGRGESYNEQFF.